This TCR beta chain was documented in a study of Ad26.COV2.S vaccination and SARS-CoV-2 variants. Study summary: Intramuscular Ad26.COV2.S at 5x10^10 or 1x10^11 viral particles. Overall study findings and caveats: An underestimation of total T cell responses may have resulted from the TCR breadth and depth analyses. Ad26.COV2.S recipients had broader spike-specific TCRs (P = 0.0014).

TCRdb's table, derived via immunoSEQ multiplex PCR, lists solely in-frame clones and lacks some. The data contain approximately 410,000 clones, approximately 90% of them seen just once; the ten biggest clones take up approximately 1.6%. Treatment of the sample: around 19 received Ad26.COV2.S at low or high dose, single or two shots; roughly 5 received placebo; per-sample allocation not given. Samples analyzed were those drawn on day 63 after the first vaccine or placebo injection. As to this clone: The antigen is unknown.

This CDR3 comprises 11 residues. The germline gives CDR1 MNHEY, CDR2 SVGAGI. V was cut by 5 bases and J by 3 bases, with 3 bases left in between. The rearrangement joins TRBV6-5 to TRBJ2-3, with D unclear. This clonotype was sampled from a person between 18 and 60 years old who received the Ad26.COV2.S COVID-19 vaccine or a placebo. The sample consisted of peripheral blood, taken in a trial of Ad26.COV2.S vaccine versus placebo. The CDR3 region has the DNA TGTGCCAGCAGTCAGACAGATACGCAGTATTTT. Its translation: CASSQTDTQYF.